The subject of this entry is one T cell receptor beta chain. As yet, its antigen is unknown. Different DNA sequences within this sample yield the same CDR3. The sample is drawn from a study of shared clonotypes between healthy human individuals. General observations from the study: A small donor pool kept down the genetic and exposure-history diversity that was represented.

This CDR3 has 14 residues. Germline V lookup: CDR1 MNHEY, CDR2 SVGAGI. Trimming pared 6 bases from V and 0 bases from J, leaving 6 bases between. Healthy HIV-negative adults without recent acute infections or vaccinations served as donors. Repertoires were generated with immunoSEQ multiplex PCR, while TCRdb's copy carries only in-frame clones and drops some. The profile covers roughly 2.5 million clones, with roughly nine tenths appearing a single time and around 0.14% taken by the ten largest. What was sequenced was naive CD4+ T cells sorted from blood. Sample subset: CD45RA+ positively selected. V usage is TRBV6-5 and J usage is TRBJ1-6, with D maybe TRBD1 (6 bases). The clonotype originates from a man between 18 and 35 years old in good health. The CDR3 is CASRQGSYNSPLHF. In nucleotides, the CDR3 is TGTGCCAGCAGACAGGGCTCCTATAATTCACCCCTCCACTTT.